This T cell receptor beta chain was recovered during a study of cytomegalovirus exposure and HLA in healthy donors. In the PCR, 60 Vbeta and 13 Jbeta primers were used. Measured with immunoSEQ multiplex PCR; TCRdb has only the in-frame clones, and not every one. This sample has over 80,000 clones, with around 80% found just once. The CDR3 is made up of 13 amino acids. Germline V gene data show CDR1 as ENHRY and CDR2 as SYGVKD. Trimming shortened V by 10 bases and J by 4 bases, and 16 bases separated the two germline ends. Study results and caveats: Prediction of most subjects' HLA-A and HLA-B alleles by TCR beta sequences was reportedly accurate. Previous analysis showed most TCR beta V segments were productive about 87% or about 30% of the time. Further analysis, carried out later, found HLA-associated TCR beta chains more clonally expanded than equally common other chains.

As concerns this clone: The antigen is not known.

Sequencing input: PBMCs. This rearrangement joins TRBV10-3 to TRBJ1-2; maybe TRBD1 (5 bases). The receptor comes from a man aged 40-49 years in good health and CMV-seropositive. The CDR3 coding sequence is TGTGCCACCACGGACACTATCGGCTATGGCTACACCTTC. It codes for CATTDTIGYGYTF.